Below, one TCR beta chain is given with its context. Per the original methods: Amplified reference gene primers provided the basis for estimating nucleated cell counts. Sequencing was performed with immunoSEQ multiplex PCR; in TCRdb, only in-frame clones are kept and a portion is missing. From that table come the V and J calls and clone size; the DNA was used to work out D and trimming. The profile covers tens of thousands of clones, with 84% appearing a single time and 9% to 10% taken by the ten largest. The V gene end was trimmed by 0 bases and the J gene end by 5 bases; junction bases not matched to a gene: 6. Germline CDR1 reads KGHSH; CDR2 reads LQKENI. CDR3 size: 16 residues. This sample is part of a study of blood T cell repertoires in COVID-19. Study background: COVID-19 samples, acute and convalescent, were from the United States, Italy and Spain. Sample material is recorded as cDNA or gDNA derived from T cells, B-cell-depleted T cells, or PBMCs.

The chain has TRBV18 and TRBJ2-7; 11 positions agree with TRBD1. The sequenced sample consisted of peripheral blood. This receptor was obtained from a man older than 75 with active COVID-19. This CDR3 is CASSPPLGQGADEQYF. CDR3 bases: TGTGCCAGCTCACCACCCCTTGGACAGGGGGCCGACGAGCAGTACTTC.